Below are 32 T cell receptor beta chains sequenced from a single sample in a study of cytomegalovirus exposure and HLA in healthy donors. Primers included in the PCR were 60 Vbeta and 13 Jbeta primers. Data came from immunoSEQ multiplex PCR; TCRdb stores just in-frame clones and leaves some out. Here the sample spans some 150,000 clones, roughly 76% being singletons. Input material: PBMCs. The receptor set was obtained from a man aged 55-75 years in good health and CMV-seronegative.

This clone was observed a few times. V and J are TRBV5-4 and TRBJ1-3; no clear D. Trimming stripped 4 bases from V and 0 bases from J, with 20 bases between. The CDR3 length is 18 residues. Germline V CDR1 and CDR2: SGHNT, YYREEE (reference sequence). CDR3 DNA sequence: TGTGCCAGCAGCCGGGGATATGGGGTGCAGAGCTCTGGAAACACCATATATTTT. Translation: CASSRGYGVQSSGNTIYF.

The chain has TRBV29-1 and TRBJ2-7; 10 nucleotides align to TRBD1. With 5 bases clipped from V and 3 bases from J, the junction kept 7 bases outside the gene matches. Germline CDR1 and CDR2: SQVTM and ANQGSEA. The CDR3 spans 14 residues. The CDR3 is CSVLQDRGSYEQYF. The CDR3 DNA is TGCAGCGTTCTTCAGGACAGGGGGAGCTACGAGCAGTACTTC.

The rearrangement joins TRBV7-2 to TRBJ2-1; the match to TRBD2 covers 13 bases. J gave up 7 bases and V 5 bases, and 11 bases lay outside the gene matches. CDR1 SGHTA and CDR2 FQGNSA come from the germline V gene. The CDR3 sequence is 17 residues long. The CDR3 loop is CASSPGLAGPLGNEQFF. The CDR3 bases are TGTGCCAGCAGCCCGGGACTAGCGGGGCCCCTCGGGAATGAGCAGTTCTTC. The full variable domain, with the rest looked up from reference TRBV7-2 and TRBJ2-1, is GAGVSQSPSNKVTEKGKDVELRCDPISGHTALYWYRQSLGQGLEFLIYFQGNSAPDKSGLPSDRFSAERTGGSVSTLTIQRTQQEDSAVYLCASSPGLAGPLGNEQFFGPGTRLTVL.

The chain combines TRBV27 with TRBJ1-2, with D perhaps matching TRBD1 (6 bases). Germline CDR1 and CDR2: MNHEY and SMNVEV (reference sequence). CDR3 length equals 16 residues. V lost 4 bases, J lost 2 bases, and 17 bases lay in between. The CDR3 protein is CASSSHSDRSNYGYTF. The DNA for the CDR3 is TGTGCCAGCAGTTCACACTCCGACAGGAGCAACTATGGCTACACCTTC.

This rearrangement joins TRBV7-2 to TRBJ2-3, with 7 bases fitting TRBD2. Looked up from germline, CDR1 is SGHTA and CDR2 is FQGNSA. This CDR3 is 15 amino acids long. V was clipped by 1 base and J by 5 bases; unmatched bases: 6. In DNA, the CDR3 is TGTGCCAGCAGCTTAGGCGGGAGTGTAAAAGATACGCAGTATTTT. Its protein product is CASSLGGSVKDTQYF.

Only one count was recorded for this clone. The chain carries TRBV11-3 and TRBJ2-2; TRBD2 agrees at 8 bases. The length of the CDR3 is 14 residues. CDR1 and CDR2 from the germline V gene are SGHNT and YENEEA. V shed 3 bases and J 7 bases; nucleotides not matched to a gene: 4. CDR3 region: CASSFSGVDGELFF. In DNA form, the CDR3 reads TGTGCCAGCAGCTTTAGCGGGGTTGACGGGGAGCTGTTTTTT.

This clone has only a few counts. CDR3 DNA sequence: TGTGCCAGCAGCTACCTCCGGACAGGTTCGAGGGAGCAGTTCTTC. Its translation is CASSYLRTGSREQFF. The V call is TRBV7-8, the J call TRBJ2-1, with TRBD1 identical over 7 bases. CDR1 is SGHVS, CDR2 FQNEAQ, per germline. With 4 bases clipped from V and 10 bases from J, the junction kept 13 bases outside the gene matches. The length of the CDR3 is 15 residues.

This chain uses TRBV5-1 with TRBJ1-4; TRBD1 might be the D (5 bases). Between the trimmed V and J ends, which lost 5 bases and 3 bases, there was a span of 17 bases. Germline lookup yields CDR1 SGHRS and CDR2 YFSETQ. The CDR3 has 16 residues. The CDR3 region has the DNA TGCGCCAGCAGTCCATATTTTGGGGGGGCTAATGAAAAACTGTTTTTT. Translation gives CASSPYFGGANEKLFF.

The chain uses TRBV30 and TRBJ1-5; unclear D gene. V shed 2 bases and J shed 3 bases, with 8 bases lying between them. CDR3 length equals 13 residues. Germline V gene lookup returns CDR1 GTSNPN and CDR2 SVGIG (reference sequence). CDR3 DNA: TGTGCCTGGAGTAGTACTAACAATCAGCCCCAGCATTTT. Translation: CAWSSTNNQPQHF.

The count of this clone is one. The chain joins TRBV5-1 to TRBJ1-1; D call uncertain. This CDR3 is 14 amino acids long. The V end was cut by 1 base, the J end by 1 base, with 8 bases between. The germline gives CDR1 SGHRS, CDR2 YFSETQ. CDR3 residues: CASSLFSQNTEAFF. Here the CDR3 DNA reads TGCGCCAGCAGCTTGTTTAGCCAGAACACTGAAGCTTTCTTT.

The CDR3 coding sequence is TGTGCCAGCTCACCCGGACTTCGGGGGACTAGCGGTTCCTACGAGCAGTACTTC. This encodes CASSPGLRGTSGSYEQYF. J is TRBJ2-7 and V is TRBV18; TRBD2 matches at 11 bases. Losses at the gene ends were 3 bases for V and 1 base for J; bases not matched to a gene: 11. Germline-derived CDR1 and CDR2 are KGHSH and LQKENI. The CDR3 length is 18 residues.

Here the CDR3 DNA reads TGTGCCAGCAGTACTAGCGGGGGTGAGCAGTTCTTC. Translation gives CASSTSGGEQFF. The chain couples TRBV6-4 to TRBJ2-1, with 11 nucleotides matching TRBD2. CDR3 length: 12 amino acids. CDR1 MRHNA and CDR2 SNTAGT come from the germline V gene. V shed 5 bases and J 9 bases; nucleotides not matched to a gene: 0.

V and J are TRBV19 and TRBJ2-3, with D possibly being TRBD1 (7 bases). Trimming took off 4 bases at V and 0 bases at J, with 35 bases between the two ends. Germline CDR1 is LNHDA and CDR2 is SQIVND (reference sequence). This CDR3 region has 23 residues. This CDR3 reads CASSRQGGSSIPIPSSSTDTQYF. In DNA form, the CDR3 reads TGTGCCAGTAGTAGGCAGGGGGGCTCCTCAATTCCCATTCCGTCCTCTAGCACAGATACGCAGTATTTT.

V and J are TRBV19 and TRBJ2-5, with D perhaps TRBD1 (6 bases). The germline V and J ends were trimmed by 6 bases and 2 bases, with 19 bases remaining between them. CDR1 and CDR2 from the germline V gene are LNHDA and SQIVND (reference sequence). This CDR3 is 16 amino acids long. CDR3 DNA sequence: TGTGCCAGTAGCGGCAGGGGACGTACGGGGCAAGAGACCCAGTACTTC. Amino acid sequence: CASSGRGRTGQETQYF.

The chain uses TRBV7-6 and TRBJ2-1; 12 bases line up with TRBD2. Germline V gene lookup returns CDR1 SGHVS and CDR2 FNYEAQ. V gave up 5 bases and J gave up 4 bases; unmatched junction bases: 3. The CDR3 covers 15 residues. CDR3 in amino acids: CASSLGTSGYNEQFF. DNA for the CDR3: TGTGCCAGCAGCCTCGGGACTAGCGGGTACAATGAGCAGTTCTTC.

V and J are TRBV6-1 and TRBJ2-1, with D possibly TRBD2 on 5 matching bases. CDR1 and CDR2 from the germline V gene are MNHNS and SASEGT. This CDR3 is 14 amino acids long. V lost 5 bases and J 3 bases, leaving 11 bases between the germline ends. The CDR3 is CASSPVSGYNEQFF. In DNA form, the CDR3 reads TGTGCCAGCAGTCCCGTGAGCGGCTACAATGAGCAGTTCTTC.

The rearrangement links TRBV9 to TRBJ2-1; 12 bases are shared with TRBD2. V shed 3 bases and J 2 bases; nucleotides not matched to a gene: 6. CDR3 size: 17 residues. Germline V CDR1 and CDR2: SGDLS, YYNGEE. For the CDR3, the DNA is TGTGCCAGCAGCGCATCGGGACTAGCGGGCCCCTACAATGAGCAGTTCTTC. This gives the protein CASSASGLAGPYNEQFF.

In this sample, this clone turned up once. The chain couples TRBV9 to TRBJ2-2, with TRBD2 identical over 12 bases. Trimming took 3 bases from V and 7 from J; bases not matched to a gene: 13. Germline-derived CDR1 and CDR2 are SGDLS and YYNGEE. The CDR3 consists of 18 residues. The CDR3 region has the DNA TGTGCCAGCAGCGAGACCTCCGTTGGACTAGCGGGGAACGGGGAGCTGTTTTTT. Its translation is CASSETSVGLAGNGELFF.

The V call is TRBV27, the J call TRBJ2-1; weak D call: TRBD1 (5 bases). This CDR3 is 12 amino acids long. The germline V gene has CDR1 MNHEY and CDR2 SMNVEV (reference sequence). The ends were cut back, 6 bases at V and 2 bases at J, with 5 bases in the middle. CDR3 nucleotides: TGTGCCAGCAGGACAGCCTACAATGAGCAGTTCTTC. Translated, it gives CASRTAYNEQFF.

The V and J genes are TRBV19 and TRBJ1-5; tentative D call: TRBD1 (6 bases). V lost 0 bases and J 4 bases, leaving 13 bases between the germline ends. CDR1 LNHDA and CDR2 SQIVND come from the germline V gene (reference sequence). This CDR3 has 16 residues. DNA for the CDR3: TGTGCCAGTAGTATAGATGATCTTCAGGGGAATCAGCCCCAGCATTTT. This sequence encodes CASSIDDLQGNQPQHF.

The chain is built from TRBV4-3 and TRBJ1-2, with D possibly matching TRBD1 (5 bases). Germline assignment: CDR1 LGHNA and CDR2 YSLEER. The V end lost 1 base, the J end lost 6 bases, and 12 bases lay between the germline ends. The CDR3 totals 14 residues. Written as DNA, the CDR3 is TGCGCCAGCAGCCAAGCTGGGGCATTGGATGGCTACACCTTC. Translating it yields CASSQAGALDGYTF.

The V call is TRBV9, the J call TRBJ1-2; possibly TRBD1 for D (6 bases). This CDR3 comprises 17 residues. Germline assignment: CDR1 SGDLS and CDR2 YYNGEE. The V end was cut by 0 bases, the J end by 2 bases, with 17 bases between. The CDR3 nucleotides read TGTGCCAGCAGCGTAGTAGTAGGGGACACTGGCAACTATGGCTACACCTTC. Protein sequence: CASSVVVGDTGNYGYTF.

The V gene is TRBV7-2, the J gene TRBJ1-5, with 7 bases matching TRBD1. This CDR3 comprises 13 residues. Per germline, CDR1 SGHTA and CDR2 FQGNSA. With V trimmed by 6 bases and J by 4 bases, 3 bases remained unmatched. The DNA of the CDR3 is TGTGCCAGCAGTAACAGGGGAAATCAGCCCCAGCATTTT. Translated, it gives CASSNRGNQPQHF.

J is TRBJ2-7 and V is TRBV7-2; the match to TRBD2 covers 14 bases. Trimming cost V 1 base and J 6 bases; bases outside gene matches: 14. CDR3 length: 19 amino acids. Germline values: CDR1 SGHTA, CDR2 FQGNSA. The DNA of the CDR3 is TGTGCCAGCAGCTTAGTGGGACTAGCGGGAGATCTCTCTGGGGGCGAGCAGTACTTC. Amino acids: CASSLVGLAGDLSGGEQYF.

This clone has only a few counts. The sample contains more than one DNA sequence encoding this CDR3. The CDR3 is CASSIGGANYGYTF. The CDR3 DNA is TGTGCCAGCAGTATTGGGGGCGCGAACTATGGCTACACCTTC. This chain joins TRBV28 and TRBJ1-2; TRBD1 might be the D (6 bases). Trimming stripped 5 bases from V and 2 bases from J, with 12 bases between. Looked up from germline, CDR1 is MDHEN and CDR2 is SYDVKM. This CDR3 region has 14 residues.

The chain combines TRBV9 with TRBJ1-3, with 8 bases fitting TRBD1. Germline V gene sequence: CDR1 SGDLS, CDR2 YYNGEE. V lost 3 bases, J lost 0 bases, and 11 bases stayed unmatched. The CDR3 covers 18 residues. Here the CDR3 reads CASSAAITGGISGNTIYF. The CDR3 DNA follows: TGTGCCAGCAGCGCAGCAATAACAGGGGGGATCTCTGGAAACACCATATATTTT.

This rearrangement joins TRBV5-5 to TRBJ2-5, with D possibly being TRBD2 (5 bases). V lost 1 base and J lost 9, with 19 bases in between. This CDR3 comprises 15 residues. In germline, CDR1 is SGHKS, CDR2 YYEKEE (reference sequence). The CDR3 region has the DNA TGTGCCAGCAGCTTGTCCCTGGGAGCTTGGGATTCCCAGTACTTC. It specifies CASSLSLGAWDSQYF.

The chain recombines TRBV7-9 with TRBJ2-2; TRBD1 aligns across 9 bases. This CDR3 has 16 residues. Trimming removed 5 bases from V and 4 bases from J; junction bases left unmatched: 8. Looked up from germline, CDR1 is SEHNR and CDR2 is FQNEAQ (reference sequence). The CDR3 bases are TGTGCCAGCAGCACCAGACAGGGGGTCCCCACCGGGGAGCTGTTTTTT. It is translated as CASSTRQGVPTGELFF.

This clone appeared a few times. The chain is built from TRBV4-1 and TRBJ1-2; D gene unclear. CDR1 is MGHRA, CDR2 YSYEKL, per germline. Deletions cut 1 base from V and 0 bases from J, with 9 bases between. The CDR3 is 15 residues long. Here the CDR3 reads CASSQARAANYGYTF. In DNA, the CDR3 is TGCGCCAGCAGCCAAGCCCGTGCGGCTAACTATGGCTACACCTTC.

The chain links TRBV6-1 to TRBJ1-3, with D hard to call. The CDR3 is 13 residues long. The germline V and J ends were trimmed by 6 bases and 4 bases, with 10 bases remaining between them. Germline CDR1 MNHNS, CDR2 SASEGT. This CDR3 is CASSEFPGNTIYF. CDR3 sequence (DNA): TGTGCCAGCAGCGAATTCCCGGGAAACACCATATATTTT.

In its sample, this clone was seen once. Other DNA sequences in this specimen translate into the identical CDR3. J is TRBJ2-7 and V is TRBV18; maybe TRBD1 (6 bases). V shed 3 bases and J shed 2 bases, with 11 bases lying between them. The CDR3 has 14 amino acids. Germline loops: CDR1 KGHSH, CDR2 LQKENI. CDR3 protein: CASSPRGTAYEQYF. CDR3 bases: TGTGCCAGCTCACCGAGGGGGACCGCCTACGAGCAGTACTTC.

J is TRBJ2-1 and V is TRBV19; 14 bases match TRBD2. The CDR3 is made up of 15 amino acids. The trim removed 4 bases at V and 6 bases at J, leaving 2 bases unmatched. Germline loops: CDR1 LNHDA, CDR2 SQIVND (reference sequence). The CDR3 reads CASSKGLAGVNEQFF. The DNA for the CDR3 is TGTGCCAGTAGTAAGGGACTAGCGGGAGTCAATGAGCAGTTCTTC.